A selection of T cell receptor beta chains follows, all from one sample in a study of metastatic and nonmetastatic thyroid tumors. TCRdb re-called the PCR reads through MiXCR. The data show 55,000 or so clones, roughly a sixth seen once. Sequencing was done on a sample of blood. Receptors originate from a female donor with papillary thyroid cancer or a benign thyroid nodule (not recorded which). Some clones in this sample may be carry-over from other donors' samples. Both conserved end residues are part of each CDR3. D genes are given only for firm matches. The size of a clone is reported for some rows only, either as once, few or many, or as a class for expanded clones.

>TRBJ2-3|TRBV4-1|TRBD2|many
CASSQIAGGTDTQYF
TGCGCCAGCAGCCAAATAGCGGGTGGCACAGATACGCAGTATTTT
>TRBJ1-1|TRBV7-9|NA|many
CASSPWGGEITEAFF
TGTGCCAGCAGCCCCTGGGGTGGGGAAATCACTGAAGCTTTCTTT
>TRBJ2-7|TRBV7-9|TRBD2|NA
CASIMGLAGGDQYF
TGTGCCAGCATCATGGGACTAGCCGGGGGCGATCAGTACTTC
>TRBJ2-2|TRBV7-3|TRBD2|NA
CASSLICVLAGANTGELFF
TGTGCCAGCAGCTTAATATGCGTACTAGCGGGAGCGAACACCGGGGAGCTGTTTTTT
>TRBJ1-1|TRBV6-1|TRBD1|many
CASSRTGVANTEAFF
TGTGCCAGCAGTCGGACAGGGGTGGCGAACACTGAAGCTTTCTTT
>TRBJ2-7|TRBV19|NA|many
CASSIVRGTEQYF
TGTGCCAGTAGTATCGTGAGAGGGACCGAGCAGTACTTC
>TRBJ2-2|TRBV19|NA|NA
CDSIRGRDTANTGELFF
TGTGACAGTATACGGGGCCGGGACACAGCGAACACCGGGGAGCTGTTTTTT
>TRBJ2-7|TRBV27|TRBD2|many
CASSFMASGSYEQYF
TGTGCCAGCAGTTTTATGGCTAGCGGATCCTACGAGCAGTACTTC
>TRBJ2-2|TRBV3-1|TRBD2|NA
CASSAVRGGGELFF
TGTGCCAGCAGCGCTGTGCGGGGGGGCGGGGAGCTGTTTTTT
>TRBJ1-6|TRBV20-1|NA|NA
CSARDVIQGDNSPFHF
TGCAGTGCTAGAGACGTCATACAGGGAGACAATTCACCCTTCCACTTT
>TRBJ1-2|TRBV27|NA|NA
CASSHGGVYGYTF
TGTGCCAGCAGTCATGGGGGAGTCTATGGCTACACCTTC
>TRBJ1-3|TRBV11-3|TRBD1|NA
CASSSADRDGNTIYF
TGTGCCAGCAGCTCCGCCGACAGGGACGGAAACACCATATATTTT
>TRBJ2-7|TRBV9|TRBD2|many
CASSVRSGITYEQYF
TGTGCCAGCAGCGTACGAAGCGGGATTACCTACGAGCAGTACTTC
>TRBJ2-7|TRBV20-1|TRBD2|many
CSATGTSPEQYF
TGCAGTGCGACCGGGACTAGCCCCGAGCAGTACTTC
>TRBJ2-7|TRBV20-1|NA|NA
CSAARYSYEQYF
TGCAGTGCCGCTCGGTATTCCTACGAGCAGTACTTC
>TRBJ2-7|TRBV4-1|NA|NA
CVSSPTWHRAYEQYF
TGCGTCAGCAGCCCGACCTGGCACAGGGCCTACGAGCAGTACTTC
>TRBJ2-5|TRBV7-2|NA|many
CASSHNRGGGETQYF
TGTGCCAGCAGCCATAACAGGGGCGGGGGAGAGACCCAGTACTTC
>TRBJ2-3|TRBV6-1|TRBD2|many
CASSEARGLATDTQYF
TGTGCCAGCAGTGAAGCCAGAGGACTAGCGACAGATACGCAGTATTTT
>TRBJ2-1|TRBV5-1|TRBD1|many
CASSLVGQGALNSYNEQFF
TGCGCCAGCAGCTTGGTAGGGCAGGGGGCCCTCAACTCCTACAATGAGCAGTTCTTC
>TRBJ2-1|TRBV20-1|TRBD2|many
CSARVAGDPSNEQFF
TGCAGTGCTAGAGTGGCGGGAGACCCTTCCAATGAGCAGTTCTTC
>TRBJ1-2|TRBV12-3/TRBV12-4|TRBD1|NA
CASSGGTGSSTF
TGTGCCAGCAGTGGGGGGACAGGGTCGAGCACCTTC
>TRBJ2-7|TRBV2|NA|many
CASSETYVYTYEQYF
TGTGCCAGCAGTGAAACGTACGTCTACACCTACGAGCAGTACTTC
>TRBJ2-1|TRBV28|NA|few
CASSLSSSISNEQFF
TGTGCCAGCAGTTTATCGAGTTCCATATCCAATGAGCAGTTCTTC
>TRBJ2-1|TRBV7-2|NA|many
CASKVVGPPALEQFF
TGTGCCAGCAAGGTGGTGGGACCGCCGGCCCTGGAGCAGTTCTTC
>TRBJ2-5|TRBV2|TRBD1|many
CASRRQTGFVGETQYF
TGTGCCAGCAGGCGTCAGACAGGGTTCGTTGGAGAGACCCAGTACTTC
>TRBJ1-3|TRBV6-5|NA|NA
CASSSVGISGNTIYF
TGTGCCAGCAGTTCGGTGGGCATCTCTGGAAACACCATATATTTT
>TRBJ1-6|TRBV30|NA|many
CAWAGTANSPLHF
TGTGCCTGGGCCGGGACCGCCAATTCACCCCTCCACTTT
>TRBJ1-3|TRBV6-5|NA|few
CASSSQVGTIYF
TGTGCCAGCAGTTCCCAAGTGGGTACCATATATTTT
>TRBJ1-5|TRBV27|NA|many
CASSLWPENQPQHF
TGTGCCAGCAGTTTATGGCCCGAGAATCAGCCCCAGCATTTT
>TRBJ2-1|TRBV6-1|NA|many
CASRRVGRYNEQFF
TGTGCCAGCAGAAGAGTAGGACGGTACAATGAGCAGTTCTTC
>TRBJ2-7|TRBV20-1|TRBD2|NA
CSASTPSRMGGSRYEQYF
TGCAGTGCCAGTACCCCTAGTCGGATGGGCGGGAGTCGTTACGAGCAGTACTTC
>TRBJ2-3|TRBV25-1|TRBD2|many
CASSEPQSGSPTDTQYF
TGTGCCAGCAGTGAACCACAAAGCGGGAGCCCCACAGATACGCAGTATTTT
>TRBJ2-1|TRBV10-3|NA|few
CATGGSSYNEQFF
TGTGCCACTGGTGGGAGCTCCTACAATGAGCAGTTCTTC
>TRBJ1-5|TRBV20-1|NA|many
CSARRQDHSNQPQHF
TGCAGTGCTAGGCGACAGGACCATAGCAATCAGCCCCAGCATTTT
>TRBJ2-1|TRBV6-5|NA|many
CASSLYLGGSSYNEQFF
TGTGCCAGCAGCCTTTACCTAGGGGGGAGCTCCTACAATGAGCAGTTCTTC
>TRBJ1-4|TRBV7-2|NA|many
CASSLIQDEKLFF
TGTGCCAGCAGCTTAATACAGGATGAAAAACTGTTTTTT
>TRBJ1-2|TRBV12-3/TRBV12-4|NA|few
CASSLRRGVGGYTF
TGTGCCAGCAGTTTACGCCGAGGAGTGGGTGGCTACACCTTC
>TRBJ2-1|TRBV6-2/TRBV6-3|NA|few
CASSYTPSVNEQFF
TGTGCCAGCAGTTACACTCCCTCGGTCAATGAGCAGTTCTTC
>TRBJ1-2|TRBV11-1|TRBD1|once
CASSLSGTGERYFYTF
TGTGCCAGCAGCTTAAGCGGGACAGGGGAGCGGTATTTCTACACCTTC
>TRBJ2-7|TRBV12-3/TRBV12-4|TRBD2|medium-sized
CASSPSGWSSYEQYF
TGTGCCAGCAGTCCTAGCGGGTGGAGCTCCTACGAGCAGTACTTC
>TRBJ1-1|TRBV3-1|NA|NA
CASSQEVSREAVVF
TGTGCCAGCAGCCAGGAAGTGTCAAGGGAAGCAGTGGTCTTT
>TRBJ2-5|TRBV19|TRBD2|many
CASNRGGVGQETQYF
TGTGCCAGTAACCGGGGAGGGGTTGGCCAAGAGACCCAGTACTTC
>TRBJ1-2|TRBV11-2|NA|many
CASSLDGNVYGYTF
TGTGCCAGCAGCTTAGACGGTAACGTCTATGGCTACACCTTC
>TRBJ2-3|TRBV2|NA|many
CASRDGTLSTDTQYF
TGTGCCAGCAGAGACGGGACTCTTAGCACAGATACGCAGTATTTT
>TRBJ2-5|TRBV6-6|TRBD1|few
CASSSRRDRGRETQYF
TGTGCCAGCAGTTCTCGCCGGGACAGGGGGCGAGAGACCCAGTACTTC
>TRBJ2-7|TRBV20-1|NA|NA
CSAAGGGSSPFPMGEQYF
TGCAGTGCCGCAGGGGGGGGCAGCAGCCCGTTTCCTATGGGCGAGCAGTACTTC
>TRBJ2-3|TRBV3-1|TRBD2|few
CASRVTSGRPHTDTQYF
TGTGCCAGCAGAGTAACTAGCGGGAGGCCTCACACAGATACGCAGTATTTT
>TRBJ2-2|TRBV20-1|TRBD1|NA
CSADAGTGTGELFF
TGCAGTGCGGATGCCGGGACAGGCACCGGGGAGCTGTTTTTT
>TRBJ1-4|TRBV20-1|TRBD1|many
CSAGRTGANEKLFF
TGCAGTGCTGGGCGAACAGGGGCTAATGAAAAACTGTTTTTT
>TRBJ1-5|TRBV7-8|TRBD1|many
CASSLGAGGGYSNQPQHF
TGTGCCAGCAGCTTAGGCGCAGGGGGGGGTTATAGCAATCAGCCCCAGCATTTT
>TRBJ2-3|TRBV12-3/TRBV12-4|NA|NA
CASSWHWSTDTQYF
TGTGCCAGCAGTTGGCATTGGTCCACAGATACGCAGTATTTT
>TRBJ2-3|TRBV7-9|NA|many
CASSLMFQPDTQYF
TGTGCCAGCAGCTTAATGTTTCAGCCGGATACGCAGTATTTT
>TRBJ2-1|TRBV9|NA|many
CASSVAWGPHNEQFF
TGTGCCAGCAGCGTAGCGTGGGGCCCCCACAATGAGCAGTTCTTC